The next 2 T cell receptor beta chains were all read from a single sample in a study of blood T cell repertoires in COVID-19. Assay used: immunoSEQ multiplex PCR; TCRdb lists only in-frame clones, some missing. This table holds 150,000 to 200,000 clones, roughly three quarters found once. The sequenced sample consisted of peripheral blood. Source of these receptors: a man aged 55-75 years with active or convalescent COVID-19.

The chain links TRBV29-1 to TRBJ2-4; TRBD1 matches at 7 bases. Looked up from germline, CDR1 is SQVTM and CDR2 is ANQGSEA. This CDR3 is 15 amino acids long. V was pared by 7 bases and J by 0 bases, with 9 bases of the junction left unmatched. The CDR3 loop reads CSASDRQLAKNIQYF. In DNA form, the CDR3 reads TGCAGCGCCTCGGACAGGCAGCTAGCCAAAAACATTCAGTACTTC.

V and J are TRBV10-3 and TRBJ2-2; a weak D match, TRBD1 (5 bases). In germline, CDR1 is ENHRY, CDR2 SYGVKD. Trimming cost V 6 bases and J 3 bases, with 20 bases left between them. CDR3 length: 17 residues. The CDR3 DNA reads TGTGCCATCAGCCCGGCAAAAATAGACAGCCACACCGGGGAGCTGTTTTTT. Translation: CAISPAKIDSHTGELFF.